This TCR beta chain was captured in a study of shared clonotypes between healthy human individuals. About the research overall: Serving as donors were a couple of women and three men, whose ages spanned 18 to 49.

The CDR3 sequence is 12 residues long. The germline V gene has CDR1 SGHTA and CDR2 FQGTGA. Trimming took 5 bases from V and 7 from J, leaving 8 bases between them. As regards this clone: Its specificity is unknown.

Study findings and constraints: Sampling involved blood alone; tissue repertoires likely differ.

Sequencing was performed with immunoSEQ multiplex PCR; in TCRdb, only in-frame clones are kept and a portion is missing. The sample lists about 520,000 clones, approximately 78% seen once, with 9.5% to 15% in the top ten. There were no recent acute infections or vaccinations among the donors, who were healthy HIV-negative adults. V usage is TRBV7-3 and J usage is TRBJ2-2, with no clear D. This clonotype originated in a woman between 40 and 50 years old in good health. Some clones in this sample may be carry-over from other donors' samples. Sequences were obtained from PBMCs. As DNA, the CDR3 is TGTGCCAGCAGCCTAATGGGCGGGGAGCTGTTTTTT. Its translation: CASSLMGGELFF.